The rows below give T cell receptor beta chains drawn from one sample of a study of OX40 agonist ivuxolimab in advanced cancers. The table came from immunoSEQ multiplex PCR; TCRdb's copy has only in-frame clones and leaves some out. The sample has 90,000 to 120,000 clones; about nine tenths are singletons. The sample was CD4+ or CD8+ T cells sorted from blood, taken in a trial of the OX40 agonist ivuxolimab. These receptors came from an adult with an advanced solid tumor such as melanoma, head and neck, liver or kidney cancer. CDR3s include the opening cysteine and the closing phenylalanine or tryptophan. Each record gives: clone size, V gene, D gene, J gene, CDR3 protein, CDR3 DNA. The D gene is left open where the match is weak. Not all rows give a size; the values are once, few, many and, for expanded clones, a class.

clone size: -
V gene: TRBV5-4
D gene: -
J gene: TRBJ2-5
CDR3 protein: CASSSRALGHQETQYF
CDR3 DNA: TGTGCCAGCAGCTCAAGGGCCCTCGGGCATCAAGAGACCCAGTACTTC

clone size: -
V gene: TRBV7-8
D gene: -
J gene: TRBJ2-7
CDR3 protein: CASSLDETTTYEQYF
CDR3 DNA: TGTGCCAGCAGCTTAGATGAGACCACCACCTACGAGCAGTACTTC

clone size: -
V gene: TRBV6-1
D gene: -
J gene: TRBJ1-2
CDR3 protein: CASSQGPGYGYTF
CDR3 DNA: TGTGCCAGCTCCCAGGGACCTGGCTATGGCTACACCTTC

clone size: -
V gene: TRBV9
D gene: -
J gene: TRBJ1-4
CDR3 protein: CASSVDLGGTNEKLFF
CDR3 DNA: TGTGCCAGCAGCGTAGATTTGGGGGGCACTAATGAAAAACTGTTTTTT

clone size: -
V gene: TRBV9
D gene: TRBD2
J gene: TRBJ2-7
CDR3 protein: CASSPSGSGYEQYF
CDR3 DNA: TGTGCCAGCAGCCCCAGCGGGAGTGGGTACGAGCAGTACTTC

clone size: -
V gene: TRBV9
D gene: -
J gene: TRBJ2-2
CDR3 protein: CASSVSPSDTGELFF
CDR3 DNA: TGTGCCAGCAGCGTATCCCCTAGCGACACCGGGGAGCTGTTTTTT

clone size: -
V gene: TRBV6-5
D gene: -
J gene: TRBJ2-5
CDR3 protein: CASSRQILGETQYF
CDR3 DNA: TGTGCCAGCAGTAGACAAATTCTTGGGGAGACCCAGTACTTC

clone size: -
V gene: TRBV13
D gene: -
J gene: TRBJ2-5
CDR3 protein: CASSFGTGEETQYF
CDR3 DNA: TGTGCCAGCAGCTTCGGGACCGGGGAAGAGACCCAGTACTTC

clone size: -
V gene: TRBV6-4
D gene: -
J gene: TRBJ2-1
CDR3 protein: CASSEGNEQFF
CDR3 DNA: TGTGCCAGCAGTGAGGGTAATGAGCAGTTCTTC

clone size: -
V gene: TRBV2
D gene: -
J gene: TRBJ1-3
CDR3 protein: CASSEARGFGGNTIYF
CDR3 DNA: TGTGCCAGCAGTGAAGCGCGGGGGTTTGGAGGAAACACCATATATTTT

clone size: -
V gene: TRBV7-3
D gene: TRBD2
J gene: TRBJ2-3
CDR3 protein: CASSRGTSGGVGTDTQYF
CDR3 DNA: TGTGCCAGCAGCAGGGGGACTAGCGGGGGAGTCGGCACAGATACGCAGTATTTT

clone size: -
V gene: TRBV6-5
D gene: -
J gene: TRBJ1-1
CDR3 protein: CASSSAGPRHTEAFF
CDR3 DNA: TGTGCCAGCAGTTCCGCCGGGCCCCGACACACTGAAGCTTTCTTT

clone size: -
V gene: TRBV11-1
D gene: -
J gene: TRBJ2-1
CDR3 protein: CASSLAGINNEQFF
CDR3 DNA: TGTGCCAGCAGCTTAGCGGGAATCAACAATGAGCAGTTCTTC

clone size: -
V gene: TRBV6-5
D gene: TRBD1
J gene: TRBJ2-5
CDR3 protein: CASSEDRGKETQYF
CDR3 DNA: TGTGCCAGCAGTGAGGACAGGGGGAAGGAGACCCAGTACTTC

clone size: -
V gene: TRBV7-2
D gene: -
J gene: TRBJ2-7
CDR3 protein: CASSLEKGPYYEQYF
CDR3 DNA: TGTGCCAGCAGCTTAGAAAAAGGGCCCTACTACGAGCAGTACTTC

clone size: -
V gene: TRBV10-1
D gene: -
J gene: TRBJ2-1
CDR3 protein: CASSESSEQFF
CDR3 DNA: TGCGCCAGCAGTGAGTCGTCGGAGCAGTTCTTC

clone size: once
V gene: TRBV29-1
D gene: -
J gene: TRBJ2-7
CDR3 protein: CSVAGAGPVGFEQYF
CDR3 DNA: TGCAGCGTTGCTGGGGCAGGCCCCGTCGGGTTTGAGCAGTACTTC

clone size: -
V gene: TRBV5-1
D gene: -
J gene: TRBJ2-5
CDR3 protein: CASSLESPNLTQYF
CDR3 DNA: TGCGCCAGCAGCTTGGAATCTCCGAACTTGACCCAGTACTTC

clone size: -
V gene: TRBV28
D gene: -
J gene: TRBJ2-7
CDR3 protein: CASTKLGLLLEQYF
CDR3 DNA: TGTGCCAGCACCAAACTCGGACTCCTTCTCGAGCAGTACTTC

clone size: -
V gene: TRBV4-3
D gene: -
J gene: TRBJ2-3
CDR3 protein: CASSQDRVKGDTQYF
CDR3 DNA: TGCGCCAGCAGCCAAGATAGGGTAAAAGGAGATACGCAGTATTTT

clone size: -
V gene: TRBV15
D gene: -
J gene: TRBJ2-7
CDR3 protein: CATSRGEPLYEQYF
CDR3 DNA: TGTGCCACCAGCAGAGGGGAACCTCTCTACGAGCAGTACTTC

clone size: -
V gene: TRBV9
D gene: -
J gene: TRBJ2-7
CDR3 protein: CASSALGSDSGEQYF
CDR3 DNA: TGTGCCAGCAGCGCACTAGGGTCGGATTCCGGCGAGCAGTACTTC

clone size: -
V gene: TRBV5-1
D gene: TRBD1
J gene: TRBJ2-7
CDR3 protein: CASSPDRVPYEQYF
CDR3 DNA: TGCGCCAGCAGCCCAGACAGGGTCCCTTACGAGCAGTACTTC

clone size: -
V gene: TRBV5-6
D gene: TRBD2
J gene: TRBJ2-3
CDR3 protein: CASSLGLAGGTDTQYF
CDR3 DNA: TGTGCCAGCAGCCTAGGACTAGCGGGAGGTACAGATACGCAGTATTTT

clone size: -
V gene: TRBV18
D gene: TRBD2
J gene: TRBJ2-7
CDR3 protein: CASSSGTSGSSGVGKYF
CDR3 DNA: TGTGCCAGCTCATCTGGGACTAGCGGGAGTTCTGGGGTCGGAAAGTACTTC

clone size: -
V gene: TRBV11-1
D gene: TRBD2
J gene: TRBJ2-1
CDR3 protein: CASSLRLAGYNEQFF
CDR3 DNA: TGTGCCAGCAGCTTAAGGCTAGCGGGCTACAATGAGCAGTTCTTC

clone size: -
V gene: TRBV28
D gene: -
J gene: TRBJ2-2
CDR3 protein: CASRHPRGTGELFF
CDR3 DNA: TGTGCCAGCAGGCATCCCAGGGGAACCGGGGAGCTGTTTTTT

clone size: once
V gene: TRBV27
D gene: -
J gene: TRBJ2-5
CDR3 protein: CASSLSKRVETQYF
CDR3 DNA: TGTGCCAGCAGTTTATCGAAAAGGGTAGAGACCCAGTACTTC

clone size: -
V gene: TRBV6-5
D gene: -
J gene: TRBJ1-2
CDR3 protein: CASRGRDYGYTF
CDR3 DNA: TGTGCCAGCAGGGGGAGAGACTATGGCTACACCTTC

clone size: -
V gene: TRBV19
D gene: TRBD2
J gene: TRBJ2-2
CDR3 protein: CASRGLAGESGELFF
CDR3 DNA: TGTGCCAGCCGCGGACTAGCGGGAGAGTCCGGGGAGCTGTTTTTT

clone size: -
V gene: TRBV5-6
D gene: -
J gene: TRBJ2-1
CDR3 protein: CASTLGHRSYNEQFF
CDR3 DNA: TGTGCCAGCACCTTAGGGCACCGCTCCTACAATGAGCAGTTCTTC

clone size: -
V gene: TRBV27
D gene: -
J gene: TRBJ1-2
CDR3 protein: CASSRAGHGWDGYTF
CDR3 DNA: TGTGCCAGCAGTCGAGCAGGCCACGGGTGGGATGGCTACACCTTC

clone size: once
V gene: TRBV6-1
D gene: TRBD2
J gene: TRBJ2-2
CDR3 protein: CASSGNSGRDTGELFF
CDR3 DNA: TGTGCCAGCAGTGGGAATAGCGGGAGAGACACCGGGGAGCTGTTTTTT

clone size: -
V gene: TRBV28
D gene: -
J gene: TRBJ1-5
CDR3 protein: CASSQGPVKTQPQHF
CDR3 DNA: TGTGCCAGCAGTCAAGGACCCGTTAAAACCCAGCCCCAGCATTTT

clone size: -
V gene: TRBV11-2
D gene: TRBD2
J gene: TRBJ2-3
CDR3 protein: CASRRLAGGPPDTQYF
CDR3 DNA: TGTGCCAGCAGGCGACTAGCGGGAGGGCCTCCAGATACGCAGTATTTT

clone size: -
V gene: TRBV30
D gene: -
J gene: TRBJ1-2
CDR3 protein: CAWPGDREPGYTF
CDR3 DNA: TGTGCCTGGCCCGGTGATCGGGAGCCTGGCTACACCTTC

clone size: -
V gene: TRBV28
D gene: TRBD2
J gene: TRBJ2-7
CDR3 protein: CATRTSGRAKEYEQYF
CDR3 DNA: TGTGCCACCCGGACTAGCGGGAGGGCCAAGGAGTACGAGCAGTACTTC

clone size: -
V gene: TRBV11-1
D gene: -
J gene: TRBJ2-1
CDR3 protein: CASSLSKRNEQFF
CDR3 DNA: TGTGCCAGCAGCTTATCCAAACGCAATGAGCAGTTCTTC

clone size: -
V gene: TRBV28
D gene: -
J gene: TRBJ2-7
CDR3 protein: CASSHTYEQYF
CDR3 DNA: TGTGCCAGCAGTCACACCTACGAGCAGTACTTC

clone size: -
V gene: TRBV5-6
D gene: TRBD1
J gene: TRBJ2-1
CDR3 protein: CASSSMGQGGNEQFF
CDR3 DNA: TGTGCCAGCAGCTCCATGGGACAGGGAGGAAATGAGCAGTTCTTC

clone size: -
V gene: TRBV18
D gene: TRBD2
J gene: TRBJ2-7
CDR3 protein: CASSPPGLAGAHEQYF
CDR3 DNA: TGTGCCAGCTCACCCCCTGGACTAGCGGGAGCCCACGAGCAGTACTTC

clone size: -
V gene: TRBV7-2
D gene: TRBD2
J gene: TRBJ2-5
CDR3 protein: CASSLYSGVQETQYF
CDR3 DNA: TGTGCCAGCAGCTTATATAGCGGGGTTCAAGAGACCCAGTACTTC

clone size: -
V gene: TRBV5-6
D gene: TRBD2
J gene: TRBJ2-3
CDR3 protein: CASSLGTSVWDTQYF
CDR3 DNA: TGTGCCAGCAGCTTGGGGACTAGCGTTTGGGATACGCAGTATTTT

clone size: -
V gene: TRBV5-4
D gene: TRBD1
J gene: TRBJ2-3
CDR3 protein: CASSPGQLTDTQYF
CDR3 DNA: TGTGCCAGCAGCCCGGGACAGCTCACAGATACGCAGTATTTT